This paragraph covers one TCR beta chain sequence. The CDR3 extends over 16 amino acids. Germline assignment: CDR1 SGHVS and CDR2 FNYEAQ. Losses at the gene ends were 6 bases for V and 2 bases for J; bases not matched to a gene: 5. Method: immunoSEQ multiplex PCR; TCRdb's copy keeps in-frame clones and lacks some. In the table there are 350,000 or so clones, approximately 83% of which are singletons. This sample was included in a study of blood T cell repertoires in COVID-19. At the level of the study: From the United States, Italy and Spain came samples of acute and convalescent COVID-19. T cells, B-cell-depleted T cells, or PBMCs provided the cDNA or gDNA that served as material.

Sequencing was done on a sample of PBMCs or T cells enriched from blood (not recorded which). This sequence joins TRBV7-6 and TRBJ2-2; 11 positions match TRBD2. This sequence was found in a woman in her 40s with acute COVID-19. CDR3 protein: CASSPSGGINTGELFF. The CDR3, as DNA: TGTGCCAGCAGTCCTAGCGGGGGGATAAACACCGGGGAGCTGTTTTTT.